The entry that follows covers one TCR beta chain sequence. Antigen unknown. CDR1 and CDR2 from the germline V gene are SGHVS and FQNEAQ. CDR3 length: 13 amino acids. The trim removed 8 bases at V and 4 bases at J, leaving 5 bases unmatched. The assay was immunoSEQ multiplex PCR, and TCRdb's table has in-frame clones only and misses some. The sample yields approximately 100,000 clones, approximately 90% seen once. This sample was included in a study of OX40 agonist ivuxolimab in advanced cancers. Whole-study findings and limits: Normalized expansion of T-cell clones was also low for some nonresponders.

Patients with a history of autoimmune disease or on systemic immunosuppression were excluded. This chain joins TRBV7-8 and TRBJ2-1, with 7 bases lining up with TRBD1. The sequencing used CD4+ or CD8+ T cells sorted from blood, collected in a trial of the OX40 agonist ivuxolimab. This TCR was recovered from an adult with an advanced solid tumor such as melanoma, head and neck, liver or kidney cancer. CDR3 protein: CASVSGQYNEQFF. In nucleotides, the CDR3 is TGTGCCAGCGTCTCGGGACAGTACAATGAGCAGTTCTTC.